This entry concerns a single T cell receptor beta chain. This sample was taken from a study of blood T cell repertoires in COVID-19. Study in general: Acute-phase and convalescent COVID-19 samples originated in the United States, Italy and Spain. T cells, B-cell-depleted T cells, or PBMCs supplied cDNA or gDNA.

CDR1 and CDR2 from the germline V gene are SGHTA and FQGNSA. The CDR3 length is 14 residues. Losses at the gene ends were 3 bases for V and 3 bases for J; bases not matched to a gene: 2. In the study's own analysis: By means of reference gene primer amplification, nucleated cell counts were estimated. Measured with immunoSEQ multiplex PCR; TCRdb has only the in-frame clones, and not every one. The V and J calls and clone size are taken from that table; D and trimming were inferred from the DNA. The table lists around 79,000 clones, 88% of them singletons, with about 9% in the top ten. This clonotype was sampled from a human donor in a cohort sampled during active COVID-19. Specimen: peripheral blood. The chain couples TRBV7-2 to TRBJ2-7; TRBD2 matches 10 bases. Written as DNA, the CDR3 is TGTGCCAGCAGCTTTAGCGGGGGGATCTACGAGCAGTACTTC. Translated: CASSFSGGIYEQYF.